The clone carrying this TCR beta chain has a count of ten or more. As yet, its antigen is unknown. The sample originates from a study of T cells in Graves' hyperthyroidism and ophthalmopathy. Study-wide results and caveats: In simple terms, a model built on 13 V-J features told ophthalmopathy apart from stable hyperthyroidism.

TCR beta CDR3 region amplification was performed from RNA transcripts. Using the HTBI primer set, a first-round RT-PCR was run on the TCR CDR3. One entry per CDR3 protein results from TCRdb running MiXCR on the multiplex PCR reads. The repertoire includes about 250,000 distinct CDR3 sequences, approximately 23% of them detected once, and around 32% sits in the top ten. The V segment lost 6 bases and the J segment 4 bases; nucleotides outside the gene matches: 4. The CDR3 spans 13 residues. CDR1 is MNHEY, CDR2 SVGAGI, per germline. The sequence was obtained from a woman in her thirties or forties with Graves' ophthalmopathy. The chain joins TRBV6-5 to TRBJ2-7, with 9 bases that match TRBD2. The sample comprised blood. The CDR3 sequence is CASSKSGRYEQYF. The CDR3 region has the DNA TGTGCCAGCAGCAAAAGCGGGAGGTACGAGCAGTACTTC.